Listed below are T cell receptor beta chains from one sample, sequenced in a study of patients and donors after allogeneic stem cell transplantation. TCRdb independently ran MiXCR on the RT-PCR reads; one entry per CDR3 protein. The table records hundreds of thousands of distinct CDR3 sequences, more than 15% of them present only once. Sequenced sample: blood, either unsorted or a sorted T cell fraction (not recorded which). All receptors derive from a human donor who was either an allogeneic HSCT recipient or a stem cell or donor lymphocyte infusion donor (not recorded which). It is not recorded whose cells these are; they may come from a transplant donor. CDR3s include the opening cysteine and the closing phenylalanine or tryptophan. D genes are given only for firm matches. Expanded clones get a size class; other rows say once, few or many, or leave the size out.

v_gene: TRBV18
abundance: -
j_gene: TRBJ2-2
d_gene: -
CDR3aa: CVGTSNTGELFF
CDR3nt: TGTGTCGGGACATCGAACACCGGGGAGCTGTTTTTT

v_gene: TRBV24-1
abundance: few
j_gene: TRBJ2-1
d_gene: TRBD1
CDR3aa: CATSDFRGQGRKNEQFF
CDR3nt: TGTGCCACCAGTGATTTCAGAGGACAGGGGCGGAAGAATGAGCAGTTCTTC

v_gene: TRBV20-1
abundance: -
j_gene: TRBJ2-5
d_gene: -
CDR3aa: CSAPGTRGETQYF
CDR3nt: TGCAGTGCTCCCGGGACTCGTGGGGAGACCCAGTACTTC

v_gene: TRBV7-2
abundance: -
j_gene: TRBJ2-7
d_gene: TRBD2
CDR3aa: CASSLELAGPYEQYF
CDR3nt: TGTGCCAGCAGCTTAGAGCTAGCGGGTCCCTACGAGCAGTACTTC

v_gene: TRBV21-1
abundance: -
j_gene: TRBJ2-3
d_gene: -
CDR3aa: CASSKGGPGNTDTQYF
CDR3nt: TGTGCCAGCAGCAAAGGTGGGCCGGGGAACACAGATACGCAGTATTTT

v_gene: TRBV6-1
abundance: few
j_gene: TRBJ1-6
d_gene: TRBD1
CDR3aa: CASELGTGTSPLHF
CDR3nt: TGTGCCAGCGAACTGGGGACAGGGACTTCACCCCTCCACTTT

v_gene: TRBV20-1
abundance: few
j_gene: TRBJ1-2
d_gene: -
CDR3aa: CSATQGANYGYTF
CDR3nt: TGCAGTGCGACCCAAGGAGCTAACTATGGCTACACCTTC

v_gene: TRBV13
abundance: -
j_gene: TRBJ2-3
d_gene: TRBD1
CDR3aa: CASSSTGFRTDTQYF
CDR3nt: TGTGCCAGCAGCTCGACAGGGTTCCGCACAGATACGCAGTATTTT

v_gene: TRBV5-1
abundance: few
j_gene: TRBJ2-2
d_gene: -
CDR3aa: CASSLNWERGFAGELFF
CDR3nt: TGCGCCAGCAGCCTGAACTGGGAAAGAGGGTTCGCCGGGGAGCTGTTTTTT

v_gene: TRBV30
abundance: few
j_gene: TRBJ1-2
d_gene: -
CDR3aa: CAWSEQTIYYGYTF
CDR3nt: TGTGCCTGGAGTGAACAGACCATCTACTATGGCTACACCTTC

v_gene: TRBV4-2
abundance: -
j_gene: TRBJ1-2
d_gene: TRBD1
CDR3aa: CASSHGTAFGYTF
CDR3nt: TGTGCCAGCAGCCACGGGACAGCTTTTGGCTACACCTTC

v_gene: TRBV7-9
abundance: -
j_gene: TRBJ1-1
d_gene: -
CDR3aa: CASRHGQFGAFF
CDR3nt: TGTGCCAGCAGGCACGGACAATTTGGGGCTTTCTTT

v_gene: TRBV20-1
abundance: few
j_gene: TRBJ1-3
d_gene: -
CDR3aa: CSALTTGTVGNTIYF
CDR3nt: TGCAGTGCACTAACCACCGGGACTGTAGGAAACACCATATATTTT

v_gene: TRBV4-3
abundance: few
j_gene: TRBJ2-7
d_gene: -
CDR3aa: CASSQEVGGEQYF
CDR3nt: TGCGCCAGCAGCCAAGAGGTGGGGGGCGAGCAGTACTTC

v_gene: TRBV6-1
abundance: few
j_gene: TRBJ1-5
d_gene: -
CDR3aa: CASSEWYGNQPQHF
CDR3nt: TGTGCCAGCAGTGAATGGTATGGGAATCAGCCCCAGCATTTT

v_gene: TRBV12-3/TRBV12-4
abundance: many
j_gene: TRBJ2-5
d_gene: -
CDR3aa: CASSLGLHQETQYF
CDR3nt: TGTGCCAGCAGTTTAGGGCTCCACCAAGAGACCCAGTACTTC

v_gene: TRBV7-2
abundance: few
j_gene: TRBJ2-5
d_gene: -
CDR3aa: CASSPALTQYF
CDR3nt: TGTGCCAGCAGCCCCGCCTTAACCCAGTACTTC

v_gene: TRBV15
abundance: -
j_gene: TRBJ1-5
d_gene: -
CDR3aa: CATSREHRNQPQHF
CDR3nt: TGTGCCACCAGCAGAGAACACCGTAATCAGCCCCAGCATTTT

v_gene: TRBV29-1
abundance: once
j_gene: TRBJ1-1
d_gene: TRBD1
CDR3aa: CSVRTGGNTEAFF
CDR3nt: TGCAGCGTTCGGACAGGGGGGAACACTGAAGCTTTCTTT

v_gene: TRBV6-1
abundance: few
j_gene: TRBJ2-3
d_gene: TRBD1
CDR3aa: CASRMGQAGPDTQYF
CDR3nt: TGTGCCAGCAGGATGGGACAGGCGGGCCCAGATACGCAGTATTTT

v_gene: TRBV4-3
abundance: many
j_gene: TRBJ1-1
d_gene: TRBD1
CDR3aa: CASSQGHRGVTEAFF
CDR3nt: TGCGCCAGCAGCCAAGGGCACAGGGGGGTCACTGAAGCTTTCTTT

v_gene: TRBV5-1
abundance: many
j_gene: TRBJ2-7
d_gene: -
CDR3aa: CASSATSPRASYEQYF
CDR3nt: TGCGCCAGCAGCGCAACATCTCCTCGGGCGTCTTACGAGCAGTACTTC

v_gene: TRBV2
abundance: -
j_gene: TRBJ1-1
d_gene: -
CDR3aa: CASSKDMDTEAFF
CDR3nt: TGTGCCAGCAGTAAGGACATGGACACTGAAGCTTTCTTT

v_gene: TRBV6-1
abundance: -
j_gene: TRBJ2-1
d_gene: -
CDR3aa: CASRLGADTYNEQFF
CDR3nt: TGTGCCAGCAGGCTCGGGGCGGATACCTACAATGAGCAGTTCTTC

v_gene: TRBV3-1
abundance: -
j_gene: TRBJ2-7
d_gene: -
CDR3aa: CASSQGCKLQVSSYEQYF
CDR3nt: TGTGCCAGCAGCCAAGGATGTAAGTTGCAGGTTTCGTCCTACGAGCAGTACTTC

v_gene: TRBV12-3/TRBV12-4
abundance: -
j_gene: TRBJ1-1
d_gene: -
CDR3aa: CASSLEVGTEAFF
CDR3nt: TGTGCCAGCAGTTTAGAGGTGGGAACTGAAGCTTTCTTT

v_gene: TRBV7-9
abundance: few
j_gene: TRBJ2-1
d_gene: -
CDR3aa: CASSFSAGIIEVEQFF
CDR3nt: TGTGCCAGCAGCTTTAGTGCGGGGATCATAGAGGTTGAGCAGTTCTTC

v_gene: TRBV9
abundance: few
j_gene: TRBJ2-5
d_gene: -
CDR3aa: CASSVGGLEETQYF
CDR3nt: TGTGCCAGCAGCGTAGGGGGGCTTGAAGAGACCCAGTACTTC

v_gene: TRBV5-1
abundance: -
j_gene: TRBJ2-2
d_gene: -
CDR3aa: CASSLPPTGNTGELFF
CDR3nt: TGCGCCAGCAGCTTGCCCCCGACAGGGAACACCGGGGAGCTGTTTTTT

v_gene: TRBV5-1
abundance: many
j_gene: TRBJ2-3
d_gene: TRBD1
CDR3aa: CASSTGTGGADTQYF
CDR3nt: TGCGCCAGCAGCACCGGGACAGGGGGAGCGGATACGCAGTATTTT

v_gene: TRBV4-1
abundance: -
j_gene: TRBJ1-5
d_gene: -
CDR3aa: CASSQAGEQPQHF
CDR3nt: TGCGCCAGCAGCCAAGCAGGGGAACAGCCCCAGCATTTT

v_gene: TRBV6-6
abundance: few
j_gene: TRBJ2-1
d_gene: TRBD2
CDR3aa: CASSSRAGEQFF
CDR3nt: TGTGCCAGCAGTTCCAGAGCGGGGGAGCAGTTCTTC

v_gene: TRBV6-1
abundance: few
j_gene: TRBJ1-5
d_gene: -
CDR3aa: CASSDRVAQPQHF
CDR3nt: TGTGCCAGCAGTGACAGGGTGGCTCAGCCCCAGCATTTT

v_gene: TRBV9
abundance: few
j_gene: TRBJ1-4
d_gene: -
CDR3aa: CASSPREGGTNEKLFF
CDR3nt: TGTGCCAGCAGCCCCCGGGAGGGAGGCACTAATGAAAAACTGTTTTTT

v_gene: TRBV4-3
abundance: -
j_gene: TRBJ2-5
d_gene: -
CDR3aa: CASSQNRAGTQYF
CDR3nt: TGCGCCAGCAGCCAAAACAGGGCCGGGACCCAGTACTTC

v_gene: TRBV13
abundance: -
j_gene: TRBJ1-6
d_gene: -
CDR3aa: CASSLRLENNSPLHF
CDR3nt: TGTGCCAGCAGCCTGAGACTGGAGAATAATTCACCCCTCCACTTT

v_gene: TRBV3-1
abundance: -
j_gene: TRBJ2-5
d_gene: -
CDR3aa: CASRPGLAWETQYF
CDR3nt: TGTGCCAGCAGACCGGGACTGGCTTGGGAGACCCAGTACTTC

v_gene: TRBV20-1
abundance: -
j_gene: TRBJ2-2
d_gene: -
CDR3aa: CSAGSESGELFF
CDR3nt: TGCAGTGCTGGGTCAGAGTCCGGGGAGCTGTTTTTT

v_gene: TRBV15
abundance: -
j_gene: TRBJ2-3
d_gene: -
CDR3aa: CATSRDGRGSTDTQYF
CDR3nt: TGTGCCACCAGCAGAGATGGCAGGGGTTCCACAGATACGCAGTATTTT

v_gene: TRBV12-3/TRBV12-4
abundance: many
j_gene: TRBJ2-7
d_gene: -
CDR3aa: CASSLGGSAYEQYF
CDR3nt: TGTGCCAGCAGTTTAGGGGGGTCCGCCTACGAGCAGTACTTC

v_gene: TRBV24-1
abundance: -
j_gene: TRBJ2-1
d_gene: TRBD1
CDR3aa: CATSDSDAGGKGRDEQFF
CDR3nt: TGTGCCACCAGTGATTCGGACGCAGGGGGCAAGGGTCGGGATGAGCAGTTCTTC

v_gene: TRBV29-1
abundance: many
j_gene: TRBJ2-2
d_gene: -
CDR3aa: CSVLASNTGELFF
CDR3nt: TGCAGCGTTCTAGCGTCGAACACCGGGGAGCTGTTTTTT

v_gene: TRBV7-6
abundance: -
j_gene: TRBJ1-6
d_gene: -
CDR3aa: CASSLSVGDNSPLHF
CDR3nt: TGTGCCAGCAGCTTGAGCGTAGGGGATAATTCACCCCTCCACTTT

v_gene: TRBV4-2
abundance: few
j_gene: TRBJ2-4
d_gene: -
CDR3aa: CASSQLSGNAKNIQYF
CDR3nt: TGTGCCAGCAGCCAGCTTTCGGGGAATGCCAAAAACATTCAGTACTTC

v_gene: TRBV4-2
abundance: many
j_gene: TRBJ1-5
d_gene: -
CDR3aa: CASSQEWGRGNQPQHF
CDR3nt: TGTGCCAGCAGCCAAGAGTGGGGTAGGGGCAATCAGCCCCAGCATTTT

v_gene: TRBV3-1
abundance: -
j_gene: TRBJ1-2
d_gene: -
CDR3aa: CASSQDSGVGGGYTF
CDR3nt: TGTGCCAGCAGCCAAGACTCAGGCGTTGGTGGCGGCTACACCTTC

v_gene: TRBV18
abundance: -
j_gene: TRBJ2-5
d_gene: -
CDR3aa: CASSPGGLEETQYF
CDR3nt: TGTGCCAGCTCACCGGGCGGGCTGGAGGAGACCCAGTACTTC

v_gene: TRBV10-3
abundance: few
j_gene: TRBJ2-1
d_gene: TRBD2
CDR3aa: CAISDPGTSLSEQFF
CDR3nt: TGTGCCATCAGTGACCCCGGGACTAGCCTCAGTGAGCAGTTCTTC

v_gene: TRBV5-4
abundance: few
j_gene: TRBJ2-7
d_gene: -
CDR3aa: CASSPRVGYVYEQYF
CDR3nt: TGTGCCAGCAGCCCCCGGGTGGGGTATGTCTACGAGCAGTACTTC

v_gene: TRBV6-2/TRBV6-3
abundance: many
j_gene: TRBJ2-4
d_gene: -
CDR3aa: CASSWPGEAKNIQYF
CDR3nt: TGTGCCAGCAGTTGGCCCGGGGAGGCCAAAAACATTCAGTACTTC

v_gene: TRBV3-1
abundance: few
j_gene: TRBJ2-1
d_gene: -
CDR3aa: CASSQVLLRYNEQFF
CDR3nt: TGTGCCAGCAGCCAAGTTTTACTAAGATACAATGAGCAGTTCTTC

v_gene: TRBV29-1
abundance: few
j_gene: TRBJ1-1
d_gene: -
CDR3aa: CSVEDFRGRTEAFF
CDR3nt: TGCAGCGTTGAAGATTTTAGGGGAAGGACTGAAGCTTTCTTT

v_gene: TRBV3-1
abundance: many
j_gene: TRBJ2-1
d_gene: TRBD1
CDR3aa: CASSQYDREPYNEQFF
CDR3nt: TGTGCCAGCAGCCAATACGACAGGGAACCCTACAATGAGCAGTTCTTC